Shown below are 27 T cell receptor beta chains from a single sample sequenced in a study of CD8+ T cells in alopecia areata. Treatment meaning: oral pan-JAK inhibitor, 5-10 mg twice daily. Investigators isolated RNA and reverse transcribed it into cDNA to act as the sequencing template. Profiling relied on immunoSEQ multiplex PCR, and the TCRdb table lists in-frame clones only, not all of them. The sample has around 110,000 clones, around 50% seen once. This specimen consisted of CD8+ T cells sorted from blood, obtained at week 24, from a patient treated with tofacitinib. These receptors were collected from a human donor with alopecia areata.

The chain carries TRBV5-4 and TRBJ2-7; 7 bases are shared with TRBD1. The germline CDR1 and CDR2 sequences are SGHNT and YYREEE (reference sequence). V lost 4 bases, J lost 3 bases, and 1 base stayed unmatched. This CDR3 comprises 12 residues. The CDR3 DNA reads as TGTGCCAGCAGCCAGGGGGACTACGAGCAGTACTTC. It specifies CASSQGDYEQYF.

The V and J genes are TRBV19 and TRBJ2-4; 7 bases are a match to TRBD2. The CDR3 is 14 amino acids. CDR1 is LNHDA, CDR2 SQIVND, per germline (reference sequence). Losses at the gene ends were 7 bases for V and 3 bases for J; bases not matched to a gene: 6. The CDR3 reads CASTGGEIKNIQYF. The CDR3 DNA is TGTGCCAGTACGGGGGGAGAAATCAAAAACATTCAGTACTTC.

The chain is built from TRBV13 and TRBJ2-1, with 9 positions matching TRBD1. Germline V gene sequence: CDR1 PRHDT, CDR2 FYEKMQ (reference sequence). CDR3 length: 17 amino acids. V gave up 0 bases and J gave up 7 bases; unmatched junction bases: 10. CDR3 region: CASSLGKGTGLRNEQFF. Here the CDR3 DNA reads TGTGCCAGCAGCTTAGGCAAGGGGACAGGGCTGCGGAATGAGCAGTTCTTC.

The chain links TRBV6-5 to TRBJ2-7; a possible D gene is TRBD1 (7 bases). Trimming cost V 0 bases and J 0 bases, with 12 bases left between them. The germline V gene has CDR1 MNHEY and CDR2 SVGAGI. The CDR3 spans 16 residues. The CDR3 loop is CASSYSGGTASYEQYF. The CDR3, as DNA: TGTGCCAGCAGTTACTCGGGCGGGACAGCCTCCTACGAGCAGTACTTC.

The rearrangement uses TRBV4-3 and TRBJ2-1, with 11 bases lining up with TRBD2. Germline values: CDR1 LGHNA, CDR2 YSLEER. The J segment lost 4 bases and the V segment lost 1 base, leaving 3 bases of the junction unmatched. This CDR3 has 16 amino acids. CDR3 nucleotides: TGCGCCAGCAGCCAAGGGCTAGCGGGGGGTTACAATGAGCAGTTCTTC. Amino acid sequence: CASSQGLAGGYNEQFF.

This clone was counted once. This sequence joins TRBV5-1 and TRBJ2-7; maybe TRBD2 (6 bases). In germline, CDR1 is SGHRS, CDR2 YFSETQ. V was pared by 4 bases and J by 3 bases, with 14 bases between. The CDR3 is 14 residues long. CDR3 in DNA: TGCGCCAGCAGCCATGGGGTGGAGGGCTACGAGCAGTACTTC. Its protein product is CASSHGVEGYEQYF.

The chain is built from TRBV5-1 and TRBJ2-7, with TRBD1 identical over 8 bases. Germline CDR1 SGHRS, CDR2 YFSETQ. The CDR3 is made up of 15 amino acids. V was pared by 3 bases and J by 2 bases, with 7 bases of the junction left unmatched. CDR3 amino acids: CASSSDREIPYEQYF. The CDR3 DNA follows: TGCGCCAGCAGCTCGGACAGGGAGATCCCCTACGAGCAGTACTTC. Supplemented by reference TRBV5-1 and TRBJ2-7, the full variable domain reads KAGVTQTPRYLIKTRGQQVTLSCSPISGHRSVSWYQQTPGQGLQFLFEYFSETQRNKGNFPGRFSGRQFSNSRSEMNVSTLELGDSALYLCASSSDREIPYEQYFGPGTRLTVT.

This clone was observed a few times. This chain uses TRBV9 with TRBJ1-4, with 11 nucleotides matching TRBD1. Trimming removed 4 bases from V and 6 bases from J; junction bases left unmatched: 8. Per germline, CDR1 SGDLS and CDR2 YYNGEE. This CDR3 has 16 residues. Here the CDR3 reads CASSPRRDRGDEKLFF. The CDR3 region has the DNA TGTGCCAGCAGCCCCCGTAGGGACAGGGGGGATGAAAAACTGTTTTTT.

This clone was recorded a few times. The V call is TRBV27, the J call TRBJ2-7; D may match TRBD1 or TRBD2 (5 bases each). Per germline, CDR1 MNHEY and CDR2 SMNVEV (reference sequence). Trimming left V 1 base short and J 2 bases short, with 21 bases between. This CDR3 region has 18 residues. As DNA, the CDR3 is TGTGCCAGCAGTTTATTTTCGGGGACCGGGACGGAGGCCTACGAGCAGTACTTC. Amino acids: CASSLFSGTGTEAYEQYF.

The rearrangement joins TRBV7-9 to TRBJ1-5; 8 bases line up with TRBD1. From germline, CDR1 is SEHNR and CDR2 FQNEAQ (reference sequence). CDR3 length: 15 amino acids. With V trimmed by 6 bases and J by 4 bases, 8 bases remained unmatched. The CDR3 DNA follows: TGTGCCAGCAGTCCAGGGGGCAGACCAAATCAGCCCCAGCATTTT. Its translation is CASSPGGRPNQPQHF.

This chain joins TRBV13 and TRBJ2-5; 9 nucleotides match TRBD1. This CDR3 is built from 15 residues. The V gene end was trimmed by 4 bases and the J gene end by 5 bases; junction bases not matched to a gene: 8. Germline V gene lookup returns CDR1 PRHDT and CDR2 FYEKMQ (reference sequence). For the CDR3, the DNA is TGTGCCAGCAGCTCCACGACCGGGACAGGGGAGACCCAGTACTTC. Residues: CASSSTTGTGETQYF.

The chain's CDR3 is CASSLSGGNEQFF. The CDR3 DNA is TGTGCCAGCAGCTTATCGGGCGGCAATGAGCAGTTCTTC. This sequence joins TRBV7-9 and TRBJ2-1; D gene unclear. Trimming stripped 2 bases from V and 6 bases from J, with 8 bases between. This CDR3 is built from 13 residues. Germline CDR1 SEHNR, CDR2 FQNEAQ (reference sequence).

This clone was seen a few times. V is TRBV29-1 and J is TRBJ1-3; D is uncertain. The V gene's germline CDR1 is SQVTM and CDR2 ANQGSEA. Between the trimmed V and J ends, which lost 1 base and 0 bases, there was a span of 7 bases. This CDR3 has 14 residues. The CDR3 loop is CSVEGVDSGNTIYF. The DNA of the CDR3 is TGCAGCGTTGAAGGGGTGGACTCTGGAAACACCATATATTTT.

The gene calls are TRBV2 and TRBJ2-7, with D perhaps being TRBD1 or TRBD2 (5 bases each). The length of the CDR3 is 14 residues. Germline lookup yields CDR1 SNHLY and CDR2 FYNNEI. Trimming took 6 bases from V and 2 from J, leaving 14 bases between them. The CDR3 is CASSWDAVTYEQYF. The CDR3 DNA reads as TGTGCCAGCAGCTGGGACGCCGTTACCTACGAGCAGTACTTC.

The genes are TRBV5-1 and TRBJ2-5, with D perhaps matching TRBD1 (5 bases). The CDR3 contains 14 residues. CDR1 and CDR2 (germline): SGHRS, YFSETQ. V lost 3 bases to trimming and J lost 5 bases, with 14 bases between them. The CDR3 loop reads CASSYWTRTETQYF. For the CDR3, the DNA is TGCGCCAGCAGCTACTGGACAAGAACCGAGACCCAGTACTTC.

This clone was found a few times. The genes are TRBV30 and TRBJ1-4; no reliable D call. Germline V CDR1 and CDR2: GTSNPN, SVGIG (reference sequence). Trimming took off 1 base at V and 0 bases at J, with 15 bases between the two ends. The CDR3 runs to 17 residues. The CDR3 DNA reads as TGTGCCTGGAGTGGCGAAACAGCAAGTGCAACTAATGAAAAACTGTTTTTT. This codes for CAWSGETASATNEKLFF.

This clone was counted only a few times. V is TRBV5-6 and J is TRBJ2-7; 9 bases match TRBD1. CDR1 and CDR2 from the germline V gene are SGHDT and YYEEEE. The CDR3 extends over 14 amino acids. Trimming removed 4 bases from V and 5 bases from J; junction bases left unmatched: 7. The CDR3 sequence is CASSTGTGLDEQYF. The CDR3, as DNA: TGTGCCAGCAGCACCGGGACAGGGCTGGACGAGCAGTACTTC.

Only a few counts were recorded for this clone. J is TRBJ1-1 and V is TRBV7-2; unclear D gene. V was trimmed by 2 bases and J by 10 bases, leaving 11 bases between them. Germline lookup yields CDR1 SGHTA and CDR2 FQGNSA. The CDR3 runs to 12 residues. The CDR3 DNA reads TGTGCCAGCAGCTTAAGGCACCACGCAGCTTTCTTT. It yields the protein CASSLRHHAAFF.

In the case of this clone: A clone one base away is much larger, so this may be a read error. The chain employs TRBV7-9 and TRBJ1-1, with D perhaps matching TRBD1 (6 bases). This CDR3 has 13 residues. V was trimmed by 6 bases and J by 0 bases, leaving 8 bases between them. The V gene's germline CDR1 is SEHNR and CDR2 FQNEAQ (reference sequence). The CDR3 DNA reads TGTGCCAGCAGTTACAGGGTGAACACTGAAGCTTTCTTT. Translated: CASSYRVNTEAFF. The complete variable domain, with remaining parts taken from reference TRBV7-9 and TRBJ1-1, reads DTGVSQNPRHKITKRGQNVTFRCDPISEHNRLYWYRQTLGQGPEFLTYFQNEAQLEKSRLLSDRFSAERPKGSFSTLEIQRTEQGDSAMYLCASSYRVNTEAFFGQGTRLTVV.

This clone has more than one count but fewer than ten. The J gene is TRBJ2-1, the V gene TRBV7-6; D may match TRBD1 or TRBD2 (5 bases each). Germline V gene lookup returns CDR1 SGHVS and CDR2 FNYEAQ. V shed 1 base and J shed 7 bases, with 14 bases lying between them. The CDR3 is made up of 15 amino acids. The CDR3 bases are TGTGCCAGCAGCTTAGGTGGGGGTACGGATAATGAGCAGTTCTTC. Residues: CASSLGGGTDNEQFF. The full variable domain, with the rest looked up from reference TRBV7-6 and TRBJ2-1, is GAGVSQSPRYKVTKRGQDVALRCDPISGHVSLYWYRQALGQGPEFLTYFNYEAQQDKSGLPNDRFSAERPEGSISTLTIQRTEQRDSAMYRCASSLGGGTDNEQFFGPGTRLTVL.

This clone was observed at least ten times. V and J are TRBV27 and TRBJ2-2; D gene uncertain. Between the trimmed V and J ends, which lost 4 bases and 8 bases, there was a span of 5 bases. Germline V gene data show CDR1 as MNHEY and CDR2 as SMNVEV (reference sequence). This CDR3 has 11 residues. CDR3 nucleotide sequence: TGTGCCAGCAGTTCACGGGGGGAGCTGTTTTTT. Encoded protein: CASSSRGELFF.

The gene calls are TRBV29-1 and TRBJ2-1, with D unresolved. V lost 5 bases, J lost 13 bases, and 18 bases lay in between. Germline V gene sequence: CDR1 SQVTM, CDR2 ANQGSEA. There are 12 residues in the CDR3. The CDR3 reads CSVPDRAETQFF. Written as DNA, the CDR3 is TGCAGCGTTCCGGACCGCGCCGAGACTCAGTTCTTC.

This CDR3 is CASSVDILPLHF. The CDR3 DNA follows: TGTGCCAGCAGTGTAGACATCCTTCCCCTCCACTTT. J is TRBJ1-6 and V is TRBV25-1; no clear D. The CDR3 is 12 residues long. CDR1 and CDR2 (germline): MGHDK, SYGVNS. V was cut by 4 bases and J by 13 bases, with 11 bases left in between.

CDR3 nucleotide sequence: TGTGCCTGGAGCACGAGGACGGTAGACTCTCAGCCCCAGCATTTT. It encodes CAWSTRTVDSQPQHF. J is TRBJ1-5 and V is TRBV30, with D unclear. V was trimmed by 3 bases and J by 6 bases, leaving 18 bases between them. The germline V gene encodes CDR1 GTSNPN and CDR2 SVGIG (reference sequence). The CDR3 consists of 15 residues.

The chain employs TRBV9 and TRBJ1-2; 10 positions agree with TRBD1. From germline, CDR1 is SGDLS and CDR2 YYNGEE. Trimming at V came to 2 bases and at J to 5 bases, leaving 3 bases not matched to a gene. The CDR3 is 14 residues long. The CDR3 region is CASSVGTGEYGYTF. In DNA form, the CDR3 reads TGTGCCAGCAGCGTTGGGACAGGGGAGTATGGCTACACCTTC.

The rearrangement uses TRBV28 and TRBJ2-7; a weak D match, TRBD1 (5 bases). CDR1 MDHEN and CDR2 SYDVKM come from the germline V gene. This CDR3 is built from 11 residues. The ends were cut back, 7 bases at V and 1 base at J, with 5 bases in the middle. CDR3 amino acids: CASTGSYEQYF. The CDR3, as DNA: TGTGCCAGCACAGGGTCCTACGAGCAGTACTTC.

This chain connects TRBV11-1 to TRBJ2-7; 8 positions match TRBD1. In germline, CDR1 is SGHAT, CDR2 FQDESV (reference sequence). V lost 8 bases to trimming and J lost 5 bases; unmatched junction nucleotides: 11. This CDR3 comprises 14 residues. Written as DNA, the CDR3 is TGTGCCAGCTCAACCGGGACAGGATCAGACGAGCAGTACTTC. Residues: CASSTGTGSDEQYF.